This T cell receptor (beta chain) was recorded in a study of somatic mutations in cytotoxic T cells in rheumatoid arthritis. Using immunoSEQ multiplex PCR, the repertoire was profiled, and TCRdb retains in-frame clones only, with some absent. The profile covers around 15,000 clones, with 70% to 75% appearing a single time and 13% to 15% taken by the ten largest. The specimen was CD8+ T cells sorted from blood. The clonotype was recovered from an adult with rheumatoid arthritis.

CDR3 loop: CSVGQGSNREEQYF. CDR3 in DNA: TGCAGCGTTGGTCAGGGTAGTAACCGTGAAGAGCAGTACTTC. The chain carries TRBV29-1 and TRBJ2-7; D perhaps matches TRBD1 (5 bases). CDR1 and CDR2 from the germline V gene are SQVTM and ANQGSEA. The CDR3 is made up of 14 amino acids. Trimming took 4 bases from V and 7 from J, leaving 20 bases between them.